This TCR beta chain was captured by sequencing in a study of blood T cell repertoires in COVID-19. CDR3 length: 15 residues. Trimming stripped 6 bases from V and 1 base from J, with 15 bases between. Germline lookup yields CDR1 MNHEY and CDR2 SVGAGI. In the original processing: Reference gene primers were amplified, and this amplification served to estimate nucleated cell counts. Sequenced by immunoSEQ multiplex PCR; TCRdb stores in-frame clones only, minus some. The V and J calls and clone size are taken from that table; D and trimming were inferred from the DNA. This table holds around 32,000 clones, approximately 95% found once.

The source material was peripheral blood. The chain links TRBV6-5 to TRBJ1-1; a possible D gene is TRBD1 (6 bases). The receptor's source is a male donor with active COVID-19. The CDR3 reads CASSRNRARNTEAFF. The CDR3 nucleotides are TGTGCCAGCAGCCGGAACAGGGCGAGGAACACTGAAGCTTTCTTT.